One sample yielded the 28 T cell receptor beta chains listed below, sequenced in a study of OX40 agonist ivuxolimab in advanced cancers. Assay: immunoSEQ multiplex PCR; the TCRdb copy retains only in-frame clones and omits some. The sample shows more than 25,000 clones, around 75% of them seen only once. The sample in question was CD4+ or CD8+ T cells sorted from blood, obtained in a trial of the OX40 agonist ivuxolimab. The receptors here all came from an adult with an advanced solid tumor such as melanoma, head and neck, liver or kidney cancer.

This clone came up a few times. This chain uses TRBV18 with TRBJ2-2; TRBD2 matches at 10 bases. CDR3 length: 16 amino acids. Germline loops: CDR1 KGHSH, CDR2 LQKENI. V gave up 5 bases and J gave up 5 bases; unmatched junction bases: 8. The CDR3 loop is CASSRTIAGGTGELFF. As DNA, the CDR3 is TGTGCCAGCTCAAGGACAATAGCGGGAGGAACCGGGGAGCTGTTTTTT.

This CDR3 reads CASSLGQGFDEQYF. The CDR3 DNA follows: TGCGCCAGCAGCCTGGGACAGGGGTTCGACGAGCAGTACTTC. The rearrangement joins TRBV5-1 to TRBJ2-7; TRBD1 aligns across 10 bases. V shed 4 bases and J 5 bases; nucleotides not matched to a gene: 6. Germline CDR1 and CDR2: SGHRS and YFSETQ. This CDR3 comprises 14 residues.

A few counts support this clone. The J gene is TRBJ2-3, the V gene TRBV11-2; no firm D call. The CDR3 runs to 14 residues. Germline loops: CDR1 SGHAT, CDR2 FQNNGV. V was pared by 3 bases and J by 3 bases, with 10 bases between. CDR3 nucleotide sequence: TGTGCCAGCAGCTTGGGCCAAATAACAGATACGCAGTATTTT. It is translated as CASSLGQITDTQYF.

The chain employs TRBV25-1 and TRBJ2-7; D uncertain. The CDR3 has 11 residues. The ends were cut back, 8 bases at V and 2 bases at J, with 7 bases in the middle. The V gene's germline CDR1 is MGHDK and CDR2 SYGVNS. CDR3 sequence reads: CASLDAYEQYF. CDR3 nucleotide sequence: TGTGCCAGCCTGGACGCCTACGAGCAGTACTTC.

This chain uses TRBV6-1 with TRBJ1-2; a possible D gene is TRBD1 (6 bases). The V end was cut by 4 bases, the J end by 7 bases, with 13 bases between. The CDR3 consists of 13 residues. Germline CDR1 is MNHNS and CDR2 is SASEGT. In nucleotides, the CDR3 is TGTGCCAGCAGTGTCGGGGGGCTCAGTGGCTACACCTTC. It codes for CASSVGGLSGYTF.

This chain connects TRBV19 to TRBJ2-7, with D possibly matching TRBD2 (6 bases). Trimming stripped 5 bases from V and 5 bases from J, with 13 bases between. This CDR3 spans 13 amino acids. The germline V gene encodes CDR1 LNHDA and CDR2 SQIVND (reference sequence). CDR3 in DNA: TGTGCCAGTAGTGTGGTTAGGGAGGACGAGCAGTACTTC. Translating gives CASSVVREDEQYF.

This chain uses TRBV7-9 with TRBJ2-7; TRBD1 aligns across 10 bases. Germline V gene lookup returns CDR1 SEHNR and CDR2 FQNEAQ (reference sequence). The V and J ends lost 5 bases and 5 bases, in that order; junction bases with no gene match: 6. The CDR3 has 14 residues. CDR3 sequence (DNA): TGTGCCAGCAGCCTGACAGGGGGCGTCCACGAGCAGTACTTC. It specifies CASSLTGGVHEQYF.

This clone has a handful of counts. The gene calls are TRBV6-6 and TRBJ2-7; TRBD1 aligns across 10 bases. CDR1 is MNHNY and CDR2 is SVGAGI in the germline V gene (reference sequence). The CDR3 runs 13 residues. V gave up 5 bases and J gave up 6 bases; unmatched junction bases: 4. CDR3 loop: CASSKGQGREQYF. In DNA, the CDR3 is TGTGCCAGCAGTAAGGGACAGGGGCGCGAGCAGTACTTC.

The chain couples TRBV29-1 to TRBJ2-3; TRBD2 matches at 8 bases. Germline values: CDR1 SQVTM, CDR2 ANQGSEA. This CDR3 contains 13 residues. J gave up 2 bases and V 4 bases, and 2 bases lay outside the gene matches. The CDR3 DNA reads as TGCAGCGTTGCCGGACTAGCCACAGATACGCAGTATTTT. Amino acid sequence: CSVAGLATDTQYF.

The chain is built from TRBV25-1 and TRBJ1-5; D remains unclear. CDR3 size: 14 residues. Germline CDR1 and CDR2: MGHDK and SYGVNS. The ends were cut back, 2 bases at V and 0 bases at J, with 5 bases in the middle. The CDR3 DNA reads TGTGCCAGCAGTGAAGTCTATAGCAATCAGCCCCAGCATTTT. Its translation: CASSEVYSNQPQHF.

The CDR3 nucleotides read TGTGCCACCAGCAGGGACGTCAATCAGCCCCAGCATTTT. Translating gives CATSRDVNQPQHF. This sequence joins TRBV15 and TRBJ1-5; D remains unclear. Germline CDR1 is LNHNV and CDR2 is YYDKDF (reference sequence). Trimming took 3 bases from V and 3 from J, leaving 6 bases between them. The CDR3 contains 13 residues.

This clone was seen only a few times. The chain couples TRBV4-1 to TRBJ1-5, with D uncertain. V was trimmed by 1 base and J by 6 bases, leaving 10 bases between them. Germline-derived CDR1 and CDR2 are MGHRA and YSYEKL. This CDR3 is built from 14 residues. The CDR3, as DNA: TGCGCCAGCAGCCAAGCCACCGGGAGTCAGCCCCAGCATTTT. Residues: CASSQATGSQPQHF.

The rearrangement links TRBV7-3 to TRBJ2-3; 8 positions match TRBD1. V lost 1 base to trimming and J lost 0 bases; unmatched junction nucleotides: 12. CDR3 length: 19 residues. The germline CDR1 and CDR2 sequences are SGHTA and FQGTGA. The CDR3 DNA is TGTGCCAGCAGCTTAAGGGGGGACAGGCCCACGCAGAGCACAGATACGCAGTATTTT. This codes for CASSLRGDRPTQSTDTQYF.

The J gene is TRBJ1-5, the V gene TRBV11-2; D is unclear. This CDR3 is built from 12 residues. Germline lookup yields CDR1 SGHAT and CDR2 FQNNGV. Trimming pared 4 bases from V and 3 bases from J, leaving 4 bases between. The CDR3 DNA sequence: TGTGCCAGCAGCTCCTTCAATCAGCCCCAGCATTTT. Translated, it gives CASSSFNQPQHF. Using reference TRBV11-2 and TRBJ1-5 for the parts outside the CDR3, the full variable domain is EAGVAQSPRYKIIEKRQSVAFWCNPISGHATLYWYQQILGQGPKLLIQFQNNGVVDDSQLPKDRFSAERLKGVDSTLKIQPAKLEDSAVYLCASSSFNQPQHFGDGTRLSIL.

The chain links TRBV2 to TRBJ1-1, with D maybe TRBD1 (5 bases). The germline gives CDR1 SNHLY, CDR2 FYNNEI. This CDR3 region has 12 residues. V was clipped by 9 bases and J by 6 bases, with 14 bases between them. CDR3 loop: CARVYGAAEAFF. For the CDR3, the DNA is TGTGCCAGAGTGTACGGGGCGGCTGAAGCTTTCTTT. The whole variable domain, filled in from reference TRBV2 and TRBJ1-1, reads EPEVTQTPSHQVTQMGQEVILRCVPISNHLYFYWYRQILGQKVEFLVSFYNNEISEKSEIFDDQFSVERPDGSNFTLKIRSTKLEDSAMYFCARVYGAAEAFFGQGTRLTVV.

The rearrangement joins TRBV19 to TRBJ2-1, with 10 positions matching TRBD2. The V gene's germline CDR1 is LNHDA and CDR2 SQIVND (reference sequence). CDR3 length: 14 amino acids. V shed 6 bases, J shed 9 bases, and the junction held 8 bases outside the gene matches. CDR3 sequence: CASSTSGIWLEQFF. Written as DNA, the CDR3 is TGTGCCAGTAGCACTAGCGGGATTTGGCTTGAGCAGTTCTTC. Filled out from reference TRBV19 and TRBJ2-1, the complete variable domain reads DGGITQSPKYLFRKEGQNVTLSCEQNLNHDAMYWYRQDPGQGLRLIYYSQIVNDFQKGDIAEGYSVSREKKESFPLTVTSAQKNPTAFYLCASSTSGIWLEQFFGPGTRLTVL.

This chain connects TRBV11-2 to TRBJ2-3, with 9 positions matching TRBD2. This CDR3 has 16 residues. J lost 3 bases, V lost 3 bases, and 7 bases had no gene match. Germline V CDR1 and CDR2: SGHAT, FQNNGV. The CDR3 region has the DNA TGTGCCAGCAGCTTTTTAGCGGGAGTTTCTACAGATACGCAGTATTTT. Translated: CASSFLAGVSTDTQYF.

The rearrangement links TRBV11-3 to TRBJ2-1; 9 bases are a match to TRBD2. In germline, CDR1 is SGHNT, CDR2 YENEEA. The CDR3 runs 16 residues. Unmatched junction bases numbered 6, after V lost 2 bases and J lost 4 bases. The CDR3 nucleotides read TGTGCCAGCAGCTTAAAGACTAGCGGAGATTACAATGAGCAGTTCTTC. This sequence encodes CASSLKTSGDYNEQFF.

The J gene is TRBJ2-7, the V gene TRBV5-1; D not certain. Germline V gene data show CDR1 as SGHRS and CDR2 as YFSETQ. CDR3 size: 13 residues. The ends were cut back, 0 bases at V and 1 base at J, with 5 bases in the middle. DNA of the CDR3: TGCGCCAGCAGCTTGGTACAGTCCTACGAGCAGTACTTC. Its protein product is CASSLVQSYEQYF.

The chain employs TRBV7-6 and TRBJ1-1; D is unclear. V was pared by 1 base and J by 0 bases, with 3 bases between. This CDR3 spans 13 amino acids. Germline assignment: CDR1 SGHVS and CDR2 FNYEAQ. The CDR3 loop reads CASSLGMNTEAFF. The DNA of the CDR3 is TGTGCCAGCAGCTTAGGGATGAACACTGAAGCTTTCTTT.

This chain links TRBV6-5 with TRBJ1-5; D uncertain. CDR1 is MNHEY and CDR2 is SVGAGI in the germline V gene. This CDR3 spans 14 amino acids. Trimming removed 6 bases at V and 2 bases at J, with 11 bases between. CDR3 amino acids: CASRERGGNQPQHF. Written as DNA, the CDR3 is TGTGCCAGCAGGGAGCGAGGTGGCAATCAGCCCCAGCATTTT.

This rearrangement joins TRBV7-3 to TRBJ1-2, with D perhaps TRBD1 (5 bases). There are 15 residues in the CDR3. V was trimmed by 2 bases and J by 7 bases, leaving 17 bases between them. Looked up from germline, CDR1 is SGHTA and CDR2 is FQGTGA. CDR3 region: CASSLGGTGASGYTF. In nucleotides, the CDR3 is TGTGCCAGCAGCTTAGGCGGGACTGGGGCAAGTGGCTACACCTTC.

The CDR3 is CASSPTGGGYENIQYF. The CDR3 region has the DNA TGCGCCAGCAGCCCGACGGGGGGCGGGTATGAAAACATTCAGTACTTC. The V call is TRBV4-1, the J call TRBJ2-4; a possible D gene is TRBD2 (7 bases). This CDR3 is 16 amino acids long. The V gene's germline CDR1 is MGHRA and CDR2 YSYEKL. Trimming removed 4 bases from V and 5 bases from J, with 18 bases in between.

The J gene is TRBJ1-2, the V gene TRBV13; TRBD1 matches at 9 bases. The length of the CDR3 is 15 residues. Germline V CDR1 and CDR2: PRHDT, FYEKMQ (reference sequence). V was pared by 5 bases and J by 4 bases, with 8 bases of the junction left unmatched. The CDR3 sequence: CASSAGQGNLYGYTF. In DNA, the CDR3 is TGTGCCAGCAGCGCGGGACAGGGTAACCTCTATGGCTACACCTTC.

This chain connects TRBV2 to TRBJ1-5, with D maybe TRBD1 (5 bases). Germline CDR1 and CDR2: SNHLY and FYNNEI. V gave up 3 bases and J gave up 11 bases, with 17 bases separating them. CDR3 length: 14 residues. CDR3 DNA sequence: TGTGCCAGCAGTGAGGGCGGGGCCGTCCGGGCCCAGCATTTT. It specifies CASSEGGAVRAQHF.

This clone has a handful of counts. A read error may account for a junction end that differs from germline. The J gene is TRBJ2-3, the V gene TRBV7-7; D is ambiguous. CDR1 SSHAT and CDR2 FNYEAQ come from the germline V gene (reference sequence). The CDR3 consists of 14 residues. CDR3 protein: CASSSSIGADTQYF. CDR3 nucleotides: TGTGCTAGCAGCTCGAGTATTGGGGCAGATACGCAGTATTTT. Looking up the rest from reference TRBV7-7 and TRBJ2-3 gives the full variable domain: GAGVSQSPRYKVTKRGQDVTLRCDPISSHATLYWYQQALGQGPEFLTYFNYEAQPDKSGLPSDRFSAERPEGSISTLTIQRTEQRDSAMYRCASSSSIGADTQYFGPGTRLTVL.

In this sample, this clone turned up a few times. The V call is TRBV4-1, the J call TRBJ2-5; 7 bases line up with TRBD2. CDR1 is MGHRA and CDR2 is YSYEKL in the germline V gene. V was pared by 1 base and J by 5 bases, with 4 bases of the junction left unmatched. The CDR3 length is 14 residues. The CDR3 loop is CASSQVWGGETQYF. The CDR3 DNA reads TGCGCCAGCAGCCAAGTATGGGGAGGGGAGACCCAGTACTTC.

This chain connects TRBV6-1 to TRBJ1-1, with 8 bases fitting TRBD1. Germline assignment: CDR1 MNHNS and CDR2 SASEGT. V shed 6 bases, J shed 1 base, and the junction held 4 bases outside the gene matches. The length of the CDR3 is 14 residues. The CDR3 protein is CASRPGTGNTEAFF. The DNA of the CDR3 is TGTGCCAGCAGACCCGGGACAGGGAACACTGAAGCTTTCTTT.